This entry lists 6 T cell receptor beta chains sequenced from one sample in a study of radiotherapy plus CTLA-4 blockade in lung cancer. The protocol was immunoSEQ multiplex PCR, while the TCRdb copy is restricted to in-frame clones and leaves out a portion. This table holds approximately 45,000 clones, 63% found once. The sample was peripheral blood, taken from a patient treated with radiotherapy plus ipilimumab. The receptors here all came from a human donor with non-small cell lung cancer who had a partial response to radiotherapy plus ipilimumab.

This clone appeared a single time. The chain is built from TRBV19 and TRBJ1-5; no clear D gene. CDR3 length equals 16 residues. Germline V gives CDR1 LNHDA, CDR2 SQIVND (reference sequence). The V and J ends lost 11 bases and 5 bases respectively, with 25 bases between them. CDR3 sequence: CAGVILRGRWDQPQHF. The CDR3 coding sequence is TGTGCCGGGGTTATTTTACGGGGTCGGTGGGATCAGCCCCAGCATTTT.

This clone was counted only a few times. The chain has TRBV19 and TRBJ2-1, with D perhaps TRBD2 (5 bases). Trimming took off 7 bases at V and 3 bases at J, with 16 bases between the two ends. The germline CDR1 and CDR2 sequences are LNHDA and SQIVND (reference sequence). There are 15 residues in the CDR3. The chain's CDR3 is CASTLGGSVYNEQFF. CDR3 DNA: TGTGCCAGTACTTTGGGTGGGAGTGTCTACAATGAGCAGTTCTTC. Variable domain in full (rest from reference TRBV19 and TRBJ2-1): DGGITQSPKYLFRKEGQNVTLSCEQNLNHDAMYWYRQDPGQGLRLIYYSQIVNDFQKGDIAEGYSVSREKKESFPLTVTSAQKNPTAFYLCASTLGGSVYNEQFFGPGTRLTVL.

This chain links TRBV11-2 with TRBJ2-5, with 9 bases that match TRBD1. CDR1 and CDR2 (germline): SGHAT, FQNNGV. V lost 4 bases, J lost 7 bases, and 16 bases stayed unmatched. The CDR3 runs 17 residues. The CDR3 coding sequence is TGTGCCAGCAGCTCCTCCGGGACAGGGTTTGGGAGGGGGACCCAGTACTTC. This translates into CASSSSGTGFGRGTQYF.

The V call is TRBV5-1, the J call TRBJ2-1, with TRBD2 matching 10 bases. With V trimmed by 3 bases and J by 8 bases, 5 bases remained unmatched. The germline V gene encodes CDR1 SGHRS and CDR2 YFSETQ. The CDR3 extends over 14 amino acids. CDR3 coding DNA: TGCGCCAGCAGCTCAGCGGGAGGGGGGGATGAGCAGTTCTTC. Its protein is CASSSAGGGDEQFF.

The rearrangement links TRBV4-3 to TRBJ2-5; 7 nucleotides match TRBD1. Germline V gene sequence: CDR1 LGHNA, CDR2 YSLEER. The junction had 12 bases not matched to a gene; V was cut back by 0 bases and J by 5 bases. The CDR3 sequence is 17 residues long. For the CDR3, the DNA is TGCGCCAGCAGCCAAGATTTTAGAGGGGGCCTCGAGGAGACCCAGTACTTC. Its protein product is CASSQDFRGGLEETQYF.

The chain links TRBV11-2 to TRBJ2-3; weak D call: TRBD2 (5 bases). CDR1 and CDR2 (germline): SGHAT, FQNNGV. The ends were cut back, 1 base at V and 4 bases at J, with 12 bases in the middle. The length of the CDR3 is 15 residues. The CDR3 region is CASSLGGRGSDTQYF. CDR3 sequence (DNA): TGTGCCAGCAGCTTAGGAGGACGGGGTTCAGATACGCAGTATTTT.